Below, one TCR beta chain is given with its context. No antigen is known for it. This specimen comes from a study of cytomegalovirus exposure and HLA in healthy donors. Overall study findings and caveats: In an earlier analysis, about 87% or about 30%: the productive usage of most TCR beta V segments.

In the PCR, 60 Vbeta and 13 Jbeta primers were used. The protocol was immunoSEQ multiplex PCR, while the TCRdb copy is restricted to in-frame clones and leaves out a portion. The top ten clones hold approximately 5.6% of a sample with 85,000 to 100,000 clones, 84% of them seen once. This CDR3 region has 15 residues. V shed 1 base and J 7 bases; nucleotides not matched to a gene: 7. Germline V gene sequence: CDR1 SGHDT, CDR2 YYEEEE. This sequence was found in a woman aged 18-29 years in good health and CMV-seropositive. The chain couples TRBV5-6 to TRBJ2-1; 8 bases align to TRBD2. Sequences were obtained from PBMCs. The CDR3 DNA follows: TGTGCCAGCAGCTTGCCGGGAGGGACTTTTAATGAGCAGTTCTTC. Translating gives CASSLPGGTFNEQFF.